This TCR beta chain came from a study of T cell repertoires in cytomegalovirus infection. As for the study in general: HLA-C-restricted CMV epitopes, recently identified, and well-studied HLA-B-restricted ones were used by the study. Public TCR beta signatures indicated both CMV infection and matching HLA type.

This clonotype was detected many times. The antigen remains undetermined. MiXCR was run by TCRdb on the reads, yielding one entry per CDR3 protein. The table lists some 700,000 distinct CDR3 sequences, roughly a third of them singletons. This sequence originates from a human donor in good health (CMV status not recorded). Some clones in this sample may be carry-over from other donors' samples. Sequences were derived from cultured PBMCs, sampled from culture after CMV antigen stimulation.

The CDR3 bases are TGTGCCAGCAGCCCACCGGGACTAGCGGGAGCAGATGAGCAGTACTTC. This gives the protein CASSPPGLAGADEQYF. V usage is TRBV7-2 and J usage is TRBJ2-7; 14 bases are a match to TRBD2. Unmatched junction bases numbered 10, after V lost 5 bases and J lost 7 bases. Per the germline V gene, CDR1 is SGHTA and CDR2 is FQGNSA. The length of the CDR3 is 16 residues.